This T cell receptor beta chain was profiled in a study of T-cell memory formation after mild COVID-19. This clonotype has more than one count but fewer than ten. TCRdb independently ran MiXCR on the 5' RACE reads; one entry per CDR3 protein. Among roughly 200,000 distinct CDR3 sequences listed, 16% were seen once. This CDR3 is 13 amino acids long. Trimming removed 3 bases at V and 1 base at J, with 6 bases between. Germline loops: CDR1 SGHTA, CDR2 FQGNSA. This clonotype was sampled from an adult woman who had mild COVID-19 (a few samples of this study predate the infection). Cell type and time point are not known. The chain couples TRBV7-2 to TRBJ2-5, with D uncertain. The sequenced sample was PBMCs or a T cell subset sorted from them (not recorded which). The CDR3 nucleotides are TGTGCCAGCAGCTTCTGGGCCCAAGAGACCCAGTACTTC. It is translated as CASSFWAQETQYF.